A single sample is the source of the 16 T cell receptor beta chains below, sequenced in a study of cytomegalovirus exposure and HLA in healthy donors. PCR amplification relied on 60 Vbeta primers (plus 13 Jbeta primers). Repertoires were generated with immunoSEQ multiplex PCR, while TCRdb's copy carries only in-frame clones and drops some. The sample has some 120,000 clones. Material for sequencing was PBMCs. These receptors were collected from a man aged 18 to 29 in good health and CMV-seronegative.

The chain recombines TRBV9 with TRBJ1-1; 7 nucleotides align to TRBD1. J lost 1 base, V lost 0 bases, and 0 bases had no gene match. The CDR3 contains 14 residues. Germline assignment: CDR1 SGDLS and CDR2 YYNGEE. CDR3 sequence reads: CASSVGQGNTEAFF. Written as DNA, the CDR3 is TGTGCCAGCAGCGTAGGACAGGGGAACACTGAAGCTTTCTTT.

The genes are TRBV9 and TRBJ2-7, with D perhaps TRBD1 (6 bases). V was shortened by 0 bases and J by 4 bases, with 20 bases between the two germline ends. The CDR3 spans 17 residues. CDR1 is SGDLS and CDR2 is YYNGEE in the germline V gene. The CDR3 DNA sequence: TGTGCCAGCAGCGTAGGATTAAGAGTAGGGGGAGAGTACGAGCAGTACTTC. Encoded protein: CASSVGLRVGGEYEQYF.

J is TRBJ2-2 and V is TRBV7-2; 10 nucleotides match TRBD2. Per germline, CDR1 SGHTA and CDR2 FQGNSA. The CDR3 loop spans 16 amino acids. The junction had 3 bases not matched to a gene; V was cut back by 5 bases and J by 0 bases. This CDR3 is CASSPGLAANTGELFF. The CDR3 region has the DNA TGTGCCAGCAGCCCCGGACTAGCGGCGAACACCGGGGAGCTGTTTTTT.

This chain uses TRBV18 with TRBJ1-3, with D perhaps TRBD1 (5 bases). Trimming left V 2 bases short and J 0 bases short, with 14 bases between. The germline V gene has CDR1 KGHSH and CDR2 LQKENI. This CDR3 comprises 17 residues. The DNA for the CDR3 is TGTGCCAGCTCACCAGATCAAGGGGTGAGCTCTGGAAACACCATATATTTT. It encodes CASSPDQGVSSGNTIYF.

On this clone itself: One end of the junction varies from germline; a read error may be responsible. CDR3 DNA: TGTGCTAGCAGCCCCTCCCCCGACTTTGGCATTCAGTACTTC. Translating gives CASSPSPDFGIQYF. The chain combines TRBV7-7 with TRBJ2-4; D not certain. The CDR3 has 14 residues. The germline gives CDR1 SSHAT, CDR2 FNYEAQ (reference sequence). The full variable domain, rest sourced from reference TRBV7-7 and TRBJ2-4, is GAGVSQSPRYKVTKRGQDVTLRCDPISSHATLYWYQQALGQGPEFLTYFNYEAQPDKSGLPSDRFSAERPEGSISTLTIQRTEQRDSAMYRCASSPSPDFGIQYFGAGTRLSVL.

The chain joins TRBV9 to TRBJ2-7; D not certain. CDR1 is SGDLS and CDR2 is YYNGEE in the germline V gene. V was pared by 0 bases and J by 4 bases, with 17 bases between. There are 16 residues in the CDR3. In nucleotides, the CDR3 is TGTGCCAGCAGCGTAGGTGTGACAATCAGCTCTTACGAGCAGTACTTC. It specifies CASSVGVTISSYEQYF.

V usage is TRBV30 and J usage is TRBJ2-2; 10 nucleotides match TRBD2. Per the germline V gene, CDR1 is GTSNPN and CDR2 is SVGIG (reference sequence). CDR3 length: 13 residues. Trimming at V came to 7 bases and at J to 6 bases, leaving 5 bases not matched to a gene. The CDR3 nucleotides are TGTGCCTCTCAGCGGGGGGGCCCCGGGGAGCTGTTTTTT. Its protein product is CASQRGGPGELFF.

The chain recombines TRBV25-1 with TRBJ1-2, with D hard to call. In germline, CDR1 is MGHDK, CDR2 SYGVNS. The CDR3 runs 11 residues. V was clipped by 8 bases and J by 7 bases, with 11 bases between them. CDR3 sequence: CASPPLTGYTF. The CDR3 bases are TGTGCCAGCCCTCCCCTAACTGGCTACACCTTC.

The chain is built from TRBV18 and TRBJ1-2; D is undetermined. Germline V CDR1 and CDR2: KGHSH, LQKENI. V gave up 6 bases and J gave up 0 bases, with 20 bases separating them. The CDR3 extends over 17 amino acids. The DNA of the CDR3 is TGTGCCAGCTCCCGACGTGAGGTTCCGATGACTAACTATGGCTACACCTTC. Its translation is CASSRREVPMTNYGYTF.

The chain is built from TRBV7-2 and TRBJ1-3, with a weak D call TRBD1 (6 bases). V lost 5 bases and J lost 0, with 8 bases in between. The germline V gene has CDR1 SGHTA and CDR2 FQGNSA. The CDR3 is 14 residues long. The CDR3 spells CASSQGGSGNTIYF. In nucleotides, the CDR3 is TGTGCCAGCAGCCAAGGGGGCTCTGGAAACACCATATATTTT.

The chain links TRBV5-6 to TRBJ1-2; 8 positions match TRBD1. This CDR3 is built from 14 residues. J was trimmed by 7 bases and V by 4 bases; bases with no gene match: 9. The germline CDR1 and CDR2 sequences are SGHDT and YYEEEE. The CDR3 loop is CASSPMDRAGGYTF. Written as DNA, the CDR3 is TGTGCCAGCAGCCCGATGGACAGGGCTGGTGGCTACACCTTC.

With regard to this clone: Other DNA variants within this sample encode the same CDR3. The gene calls are TRBV5-1 and TRBJ1-1; 7 bases match TRBD1. The CDR3 is made up of 14 amino acids. J lost 1 base, V lost 0 bases, and 0 bases had no gene match. In germline, CDR1 is SGHRS, CDR2 YFSETQ. Here the CDR3 reads CASSLDRGNTEAFF. The DNA for the CDR3 is TGCGCCAGCAGCTTGGACAGGGGGAACACTGAAGCTTTCTTT.

This chain connects TRBV14 to TRBJ1-6, with D perhaps TRBD1 (5 bases). Germline V gene sequence: CDR1 SGHDN, CDR2 FVKESK. V was trimmed by 6 bases and J by 10 bases, leaving 13 bases between them. The CDR3 runs 13 residues. The CDR3 DNA follows: TGTGCCAGCAGTACGGGGGACTGGTCACCCCTCCACTTT. It codes for CASSTGDWSPLHF.

V usage is TRBV19 and J usage is TRBJ2-7; D might be TRBD1 (6 bases). CDR3 size: 15 residues. Trimming cost V 5 bases and J 2 bases, with 16 bases left between them. CDR1 is LNHDA, CDR2 SQIVND, per germline (reference sequence). The CDR3 is CASSPRTGQTYEQYF. The CDR3 DNA sequence: TGTGCCAGTAGTCCCCGAACGGGACAAACCTACGAGCAGTACTTC.

The rearrangement joins TRBV30 to TRBJ2-5, with TRBD2 as a possible D gene (5 bases). V gave up 0 bases and J gave up 1 base, with 9 bases separating them. Germline V CDR1 and CDR2: GTSNPN, SVGIG (reference sequence). The CDR3 runs 14 residues. The CDR3 DNA reads TGTGCCTGGAGTGTACGGAGGCCCCAAGAGACCCAGTACTTC. Protein product: CAWSVRRPQETQYF.

The V gene is TRBV5-1, the J gene TRBJ2-1; TRBD1 aligns across 7 bases. The CDR3 loop spans 15 amino acids. Germline V gene sequence: CDR1 SGHRS, CDR2 YFSETQ. The V segment lost 7 bases and the J segment 7 bases; nucleotides outside the gene matches: 14. The CDR3 is CASGVTDGRGNEQFF. In DNA form, the CDR3 reads TGCGCCAGCGGCGTGACTGATGGCAGGGGGAATGAGCAGTTCTTC.